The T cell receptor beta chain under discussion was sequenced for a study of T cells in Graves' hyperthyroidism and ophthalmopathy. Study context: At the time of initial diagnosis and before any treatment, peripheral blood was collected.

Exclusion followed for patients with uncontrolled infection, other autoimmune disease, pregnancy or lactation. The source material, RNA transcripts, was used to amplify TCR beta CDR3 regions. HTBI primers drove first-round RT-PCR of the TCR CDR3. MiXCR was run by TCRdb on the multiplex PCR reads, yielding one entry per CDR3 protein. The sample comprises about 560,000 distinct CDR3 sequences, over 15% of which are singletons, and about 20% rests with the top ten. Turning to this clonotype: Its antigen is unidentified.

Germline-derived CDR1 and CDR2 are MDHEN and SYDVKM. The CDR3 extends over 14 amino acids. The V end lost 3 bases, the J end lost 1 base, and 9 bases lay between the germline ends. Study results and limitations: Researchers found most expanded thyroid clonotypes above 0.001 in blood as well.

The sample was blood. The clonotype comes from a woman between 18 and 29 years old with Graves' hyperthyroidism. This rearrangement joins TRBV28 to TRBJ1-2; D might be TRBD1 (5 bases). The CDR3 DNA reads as TGTGCCAGCAGTTTGGGGGTGGATAACTATGGCTACACCTTC. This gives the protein CASSLGVDNYGYTF.